This TCR beta chain was captured by sequencing in a study of cytomegalovirus exposure and HLA in healthy donors. With respect to this clone: The target antigen is unknown. A read error is likely, as this CDR3 ends without the conserved phenylalanine or tryptophan.

Both 60 Vbeta primers and 13 Jbeta primers went into the PCR. Method: immunoSEQ multiplex PCR; TCRdb's copy keeps in-frame clones and lacks some. The sample lists 150,000 or so clones; roughly 79% were seen once. V dropped 6 bases and J dropped 3 bases, with 12 bases sitting between them. Germline CDR1 SGHTA, CDR2 FQGNSA. This CDR3 contains 13 residues. The study's findings and limits: Specificity of a few CMV-associated chains for CMV antigens was verified in vitro. Later analysis associated a missense DCLRE1C variant with TCR beta V- and J-gene trimming. With DRB1 most and HLA-C fewest, TCR association rates differed between HLA loci in a later analysis.

Sequencing used PBMCs. The TCR was taken from a man aged 30 to 39 in good health and CMV-seropositive. This chain joins TRBV7-2 and TRBJ2-7, with TRBD1 as a possible D gene (6 bases). DNA of the CDR3: TGTGCCAGCAGGGGGGCAAGGGGCTACGAGCAGTACCTC. Amino acids: CASRGARGYEQYL.